Following are 24 T cell receptor beta chains from one sample sequenced in a study of T cell responses to AZD1222 COVID-19 vaccine (dated by TCRdb to the early 2020s). The library came from the immunoSEQ multiplex PCR assay. Sourced from immuneACCESS, this table was stored by TCRdb with only in-frame sequences that have V and J called. A share of the clones is absent; for the studies checked, an unresolved V gene accounts for under half, and the remainder has no known explanation. For this sample there are some 180,000 clones; roughly 89% appear just once. The ten top clones hold about 1% of the sample. What this sample's time point label stands for: about 28 days (+/-7) after the second vaccine dose. This sample comprised peripheral blood, obtained 28 days after the second AZD1222 dose. These receptors were collected from an adult who received the AZD1222 COVID-19 vaccine.

This clone was counted once. The chain is built from TRBV10-1 and TRBJ1-2; D gene unclear. Germline values: CDR1 WNHNN, CDR2 SYGVQD (reference sequence). This CDR3 is 12 amino acids long. V was pared by 3 bases and J by 5 bases, with 7 bases between. CDR3 sequence: CASSDTAYGYTF. CDR3 bases: TGCGCCAGCAGTGACACCGCTTATGGCTACACCTTC.

This chain links TRBV4-3 with TRBJ2-7; D is undetermined. The germline gives CDR1 LGHNA, CDR2 YSLEER. The CDR3 contains 14 residues. Trimming pared 4 bases from V and 2 bases from J, leaving 12 bases between. In DNA form, the CDR3 reads TGCGCCAGCAGCCCCAGCCCGGCGGCCTACGAGCAGTACTTC. Amino acids: CASSPSPAAYEQYF.

This chain connects TRBV10-2 to TRBJ2-7; tentatively, D is TRBD2 (6 bases). Germline CDR1 is WSHSY and CDR2 is SAAADI. CDR3 length: 11 amino acids. V was shortened by 10 bases and J by 3 bases, with 10 bases between the two germline ends. CDR3 protein: CATTDYYEQYF. The CDR3 DNA sequence: TGCGCCACTACGGACTACTACGAGCAGTACTTC.

This chain connects TRBV19 to TRBJ1-2, with a possible D match to TRBD1 (6 bases). Germline-derived CDR1 and CDR2 are LNHDA and SQIVND (reference sequence). The length of the CDR3 is 15 residues. The V end was cut by 5 bases, the J end by 3 bases, with 16 bases between. The CDR3: CASSSVQGWDYGYTF. CDR3 nucleotide sequence: TGTGCCAGTAGTTCGGTACAGGGATGGGACTATGGCTACACCTTC. Together with reference TRBV19 and TRBJ1-2, the CDR3 gives the full variable domain: DGGITQSPKYLFRKEGQNVTLSCEQNLNHDAMYWYRQDPGQGLRLIYYSQIVNDFQKGDIAEGYSVSREKKESFPLTVTSAQKNPTAFYLCASSSVQGWDYGYTFGSGTRLTVV.

V usage is TRBV3-1 (or the pseudogene TRBV3-2) and J usage is TRBJ1-1, with 7 bases identical to TRBD1. The J segment lost 5 bases and the V segment lost 6 bases, leaving 9 bases of the junction unmatched. The length of the CDR3 is 14 residues. Germline V CDR1 and CDR2: LGHDT, YNNKEL (reference sequence). Here the CDR3 reads CASSDTTGWTEAFF. In nucleotides, the CDR3 is TGTGCCAGCAGTGACACGACAGGGTGGACTGAAGCTTTCTTT.

This chain links TRBV18 with TRBJ2-1, with D possibly called TRBD1 or TRBD2 (5 bases each). This CDR3 comprises 13 residues. Trimming stripped 6 bases from V and 7 bases from J, with 13 bases between. Looked up from germline, CDR1 is KGHSH and CDR2 is LQKENI. The CDR3 reads CASSSGRVNEQFF. DNA for the CDR3: TGTGCCAGCTCGTCGGGACGCGTGAATGAGCAGTTCTTC.

This sequence joins TRBV18 and TRBJ1-2; the match to TRBD1 covers 10 bases. Germline V gives CDR1 KGHSH, CDR2 LQKENI. V dropped 3 bases and J dropped 4; count of bases not matched to a gene: 11. CDR3 length: 17 amino acids. CDR3 DNA: TGTGCCAGCTCACCCCCAACGACAGGGGGCGCGGGCTATGGCTACACCTTC. Translated: CASSPPTTGGAGYGYTF.

The chain uses TRBV7-2 and TRBJ2-7, with TRBD2 matching over 7 bases. This CDR3 is built from 14 residues. The germline gives CDR1 SGHTA, CDR2 FQGNSA. Trimming removed 4 bases from V and 6 bases from J; junction bases left unmatched: 9. DNA of the CDR3: TGTGCCAGCAGCTCCCATTTTGGGGGGGGCGAGCAGTACTTC. As protein: CASSSHFGGGEQYF. Drawing the rest from reference TRBV7-2 and TRBJ2-7, the complete variable domain is GAGVSQSPSNKVTEKGKDVELRCDPISGHTALYWYRQSLGQGLEFLIYFQGNSAPDKSGLPSDRFSAERTGGSVSTLTIQRTQQEDSAVYLCASSSHFGGGEQYFGPGTRLTVT.

The chain links TRBV2 to TRBJ1-5; no clear D. Germline loops: CDR1 SNHLY, CDR2 FYNNEI. Deletions cut 5 bases from V and 0 bases from J, with 5 bases between. CDR3 length: 13 residues. CDR3 amino acids: CASSRDSNQPQHF. As DNA, the CDR3 is TGTGCCAGCAGTCGAGATAGCAATCAGCCCCAGCATTTT.

The chain combines TRBV7-9 with TRBJ2-1, with TRBD2 matching over 7 bases. The CDR3 sequence is 14 residues long. Germline trimming cut 1 base from V and 6 bases from J; bases unmatched to any gene: 3. CDR1 is SEHNR and CDR2 is FQNEAQ in the germline V gene (reference sequence). In DNA, the CDR3 is TGTGCCAGCAGCTTAGTCAGGACTAGCAATGAGCAGTTCTTC. Amino acids: CASSLVRTSNEQFF.

The rearrangement joins TRBV6-5 to TRBJ2-3, with 13 nucleotides matching TRBD2. The CDR3 runs 15 residues. Per the germline V gene, CDR1 is MNHEY and CDR2 is SVGAGI. The V gene end was trimmed by 6 bases and the J gene end by 2 bases; junction bases not matched to a gene: 2. CDR3 bases: TGTGCCAGCAGGACTAGCGGGGGGACCACAGATACGCAGTATTTT. This translates into CASRTSGGTTDTQYF.

This clone was found a few times. V gene TRBV5-4 combines with J gene TRBJ1-2, with a possible D match to TRBD1 (5 bases). CDR3 length: 13 amino acids. CDR1 and CDR2 from the germline V gene are SGHNT and YYREEE (reference sequence). Deletions cut 3 bases from V and 6 bases from J, with 12 bases between. CDR3 nucleotide sequence: TGTGCCAGCAGCTCGACAGTGGGGCATGGCTACACCTTC. Translated: CASSSTVGHGYTF.

The CDR3 spells CASVTGLAQPQHF. The CDR3 DNA reads TGTGCCAGCGTTACAGGGCTAGCCCAGCCCCAGCATTTT. The chain recombines TRBV28 with TRBJ1-5; weak D call: TRBD1 (6 bases). This CDR3 contains 13 residues. Trimming shortened V by 8 bases and J by 7 bases, and 15 bases separated the two germline ends. Germline values: CDR1 MDHEN, CDR2 SYDVKM.

V is TRBV12-3 or TRBV12-4 and J is TRBJ1-2, with D uncertain. V was cut by 2 bases and J by 8 bases, with 9 bases left in between. The CDR3 totals 12 residues. As DNA, the CDR3 is TGTGCCAGCAGTTTATGGCGGAGGGGCTACACCTTC. Its translation is CASSLWRRGYTF.

The chain employs TRBV7-2 and TRBJ2-5, with 9 positions matching TRBD2. CDR3 length equals 18 residues. Germline V CDR1 and CDR2: SGHTA, FQGNSA. The V gene end was trimmed by 1 base and the J gene end by 4 bases; junction bases not matched to a gene: 13. CDR3 sequence (DNA): TGTGCCAGCAGCTTAGTTCGTGGCGGGGGGGCCAGATCAGAGACCCAGTACTTC. Its translation: CASSLVRGGGARSETQYF.

This sequence joins TRBV19 and TRBJ2-2; D is unresolved. CDR1 is LNHDA, CDR2 SQIVND, per germline (reference sequence). The CDR3 consists of 15 residues. V lost 5 bases to trimming and J lost 4 bases, with 14 bases between them. CDR3 loop: CASSSPLKVTGELFF. CDR3 coding DNA: TGTGCCAGTAGTTCCCCCCTGAAGGTCACCGGGGAGCTGTTTTTT.

J is TRBJ2-1 and V is TRBV7-6; the match to TRBD2 covers 11 bases. Germline V lookup: CDR1 SGHVS, CDR2 FNYEAQ. The J segment lost 9 bases and the V segment lost 1 base, leaving 11 bases of the junction unmatched. This CDR3 region has 17 residues. In DNA, the CDR3 is TGTGCCAGCAGCTTAGGGATACGAACTAGCGGGGGTATTGAGCAGTTCTTC. Its protein is CASSLGIRTSGGIEQFF.

With regard to this clone: Other nucleotide sequences in the sample specify the same CDR3. The rearrangement uses TRBV6-5 and TRBJ2-3; D is uncertain. Germline CDR1 and CDR2: MNHEY and SVGAGI. The CDR3 runs to 12 residues. V lost 4 bases, J lost 4 bases, and 6 bases lay in between. In nucleotides, the CDR3 is TGTGCCAGCAGTTCGGCTGCAGATACGCAGTATTTT. Protein product: CASSSAADTQYF.

The chain has TRBV5-8 and TRBJ2-4, with TRBD1 as a possible D gene (5 bases). In germline, CDR1 is SGHTS, CDR2 YDEGEE. The CDR3 totals 16 residues. V lost 0 bases, J lost 0 bases, and 10 bases lay in between. The CDR3 is CASSLGQITAKNIQYF. CDR3 sequence (DNA): TGTGCCAGCAGCTTGGGACAGATTACAGCCAAAAACATTCAGTACTTC.

In this sample, this clone turned up a few times. The V call is TRBV11-2, the J call TRBJ2-1; D tentatively reads TRBD1 or TRBD2 (6 bases each). The V end lost 4 bases, the J end lost 5 bases, and 9 bases lay between the germline ends. CDR3 length: 13 residues. In germline, CDR1 is SGHAT, CDR2 FQNNGV. The CDR3 sequence is CASSSGGNNEQFF. The DNA of the CDR3 is TGTGCCAGCAGCTCCGGGGGCAACAATGAGCAGTTCTTC.

The CDR3 protein is CASRRGPSGANVLTF. The CDR3 DNA is TGTGCCAGCAGACGGGGGCCCTCTGGGGCCAACGTCCTGACTTTC. The gene calls are TRBV9 and TRBJ2-6; D tentatively reads TRBD1 or TRBD2 (6 bases each). The V gene lost 5 bases and the J gene lost 0 bases, with 9 bases spanning the gap. This CDR3 has 15 residues. The germline V gene encodes CDR1 SGDLS and CDR2 YYNGEE.

The V and J genes are TRBV5-1 and TRBJ1-2; D not certain. CDR1 is SGHRS, CDR2 YFSETQ, per germline. Trimming took off 7 bases at V and 0 bases at J, with 16 bases between the two ends. The length of the CDR3 is 15 residues. The CDR3 loop reads CASGYDGSSNYGYTF. The CDR3 DNA reads as TGCGCCAGCGGGTACGACGGGAGTTCTAACTATGGCTACACCTTC.

This chain connects TRBV19 to TRBJ2-1, with TRBD2 matching 13 bases. CDR3 length: 15 amino acids. Germline V gene lookup returns CDR1 LNHDA and CDR2 SQIVND (reference sequence). Trimming at V came to 5 bases and at J to 10 bases, leaving 8 bases not matched to a gene. The CDR3 DNA is TGTGCCAGTAGTCTACGACTAGCGGGGGGAGGCGAGCAGTTCTTC. Translated, it gives CASSLRLAGGGEQFF.

This chain links TRBV9 with TRBJ2-7; 10 bases line up with TRBD1. Germline V gives CDR1 SGDLS, CDR2 YYNGEE. V was pared by 4 bases and J by 4 bases, with 14 bases of the junction left unmatched. The CDR3 totals 17 residues. This chain's CDR3 is CASSHTQGTGEIYEQYF. DNA for the CDR3: TGTGCCAGCAGCCACACCCAAGGGACAGGGGAGATTTACGAGCAGTACTTC.